The next 10 T cell receptor beta chains were all read from a single sample in a study of sequential checkpoint blockade in melanoma. The table came from immunoSEQ multiplex PCR; TCRdb's copy has only in-frame clones and leaves some out. The table has thousands of clones, over 60% seen once. As for treatment: randomized to nivolumab then ipilimumab (arm A) or the reverse (arm B). The source material was CD8+ T cells sorted from blood (inferred from file names), sampled from a patient given nivolumab and ipilimumab in sequence. The origin of the receptors is a human donor with melanoma.

The chain combines TRBV19 with TRBJ2-7; 7 bases line up with TRBD1. Germline V CDR1 and CDR2: LNHDA, SQIVND (reference sequence). CDR3 length: 14 residues. V was clipped by 1 base and J by 3 bases; unmatched bases: 3. The CDR3 reads CASSIGQGGYEQYF. The CDR3 DNA follows: TGTGCCAGTAGTATAGGACAGGGCGGCTACGAGCAGTACTTC.

This rearrangement joins TRBV5-5 to TRBJ1-5, with 11 bases aligning to TRBD1. This CDR3 has 14 residues. Germline loops: CDR1 SGHKS, CDR2 YYEKEE (reference sequence). Trimming cost V 3 bases and J 6 bases; bases outside gene matches: 2. The CDR3 loop is CASSWTGGGQPQHF. DNA of the CDR3: TGTGCCAGCAGCTGGACAGGGGGCGGTCAGCCCCAGCATTTT.

V is TRBV6-1 and J is TRBJ1-2; weak D call: TRBD1 (6 bases). Trimming shortened V by 5 bases and J by 4 bases, and 14 bases separated the two germline ends. Germline V gene data show CDR1 as MNHNS and CDR2 as SASEGT. The CDR3 contains 14 residues. The CDR3 is CASSPWTDTYGYTF. The CDR3 DNA sequence: TGTGCCAGCAGTCCCTGGACAGACACCTATGGCTACACCTTC.

This clone was observed a single time. This rearrangement joins TRBV7-6 to TRBJ2-7; 8 bases map to TRBD1. The CDR3 has 14 amino acids. CDR1 and CDR2 from the germline V gene are SGHVS and FNYEAQ. Trimming at V came to 5 bases and at J to 2 bases, leaving 5 bases not matched to a gene. The CDR3 is CASSPQGGPYEQYF. As DNA, the CDR3 is TGTGCCAGCAGCCCACAGGGGGGCCCCTACGAGCAGTACTTC.

The chain carries TRBV19 and TRBJ1-3; the D is unclear. Germline assignment: CDR1 LNHDA and CDR2 SQIVND (reference sequence). The CDR3 runs to 13 residues. Trimming left V 7 bases short and J 3 bases short, with 10 bases between. The CDR3 DNA reads TGTGCCAGTAATGAGGTACTTGGAAACACCATATATTTT. This codes for CASNEVLGNTIYF.

This clone is categorized as medium-sized (0.01 to 0.1%). V is TRBV6-4 and J is TRBJ2-2; tentatively, D is TRBD1 (5 bases). The V gene lost 0 bases and the J gene lost 1 base, with 12 bases spanning the gap. CDR3 length: 17 amino acids. Germline CDR1 is MRHNA and CDR2 is SNTAGT. The CDR3 nucleotides read TGTGCCAGCAGTGACTCCTCGTTAGACAGGAACACCGGGGAGCTGTTTTTT. Protein sequence: CASSDSSLDRNTGELFF.

This sequence joins TRBV6-1 and TRBJ2-5; possibly TRBD2 for D (6 bases). The CDR3 length is 14 residues. V lost 1 base to trimming and J lost 7 bases, with 13 bases between them. Germline V gives CDR1 MNHNS, CDR2 SASEGT. CDR3 in amino acids: CASSEVLAPGTQYF. The CDR3 DNA follows: TGTGCCAGCAGTGAAGTCCTAGCGCCAGGGACCCAGTACTTC.

This chain connects TRBV28 to TRBJ2-3; D is ambiguous. CDR3 size: 14 residues. The V end was cut by 4 bases, the J end by 0 bases, with 8 bases between. Per germline, CDR1 MDHEN and CDR2 SYDVKM. In nucleotides, the CDR3 is TGTGCCAGCAGTTATCGTCAGAGCACAGATACGCAGTATTTT. The encoded protein is CASSYRQSTDTQYF.

The rearrangement joins TRBV15 to TRBJ2-5, with TRBD2 identical over 9 bases. The CDR3 totals 14 residues. Trimming removed 3 bases from V and 5 bases from J; junction bases left unmatched: 4. The germline CDR1 and CDR2 sequences are LNHNV and YYDKDF (reference sequence). CDR3 loop: CATSREREVETQYF. For the CDR3, the DNA is TGTGCCACCAGCAGGGAGCGGGAGGTGGAGACCCAGTACTTC.

The rearrangement links TRBV15 to TRBJ2-5; D possibly corresponds to TRBD1 (6 bases). The last part of the DNA fits TRBJ2-7 better; the J call may be wrong. The CDR3 runs 16 residues. Per the germline V gene, CDR1 is LNHNV and CDR2 is YYDKDF (reference sequence). DNA for the CDR3: TGTGCCACCAGCAGAGCCGAGGACAGCGCAGCCTACGAGCAGTACTTC. This sequence encodes CATSRAEDSAAYEQYF.